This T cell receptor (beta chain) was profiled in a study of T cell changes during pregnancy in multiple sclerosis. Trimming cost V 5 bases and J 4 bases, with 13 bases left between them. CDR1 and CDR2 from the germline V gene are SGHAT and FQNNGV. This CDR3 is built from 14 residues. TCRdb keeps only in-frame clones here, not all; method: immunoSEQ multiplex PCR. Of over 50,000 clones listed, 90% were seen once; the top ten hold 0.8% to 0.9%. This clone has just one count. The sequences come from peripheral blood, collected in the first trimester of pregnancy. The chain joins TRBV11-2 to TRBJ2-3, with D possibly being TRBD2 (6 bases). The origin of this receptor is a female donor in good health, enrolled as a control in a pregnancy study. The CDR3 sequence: CASSQLASADTQYF. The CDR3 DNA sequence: TGTGCCAGCAGCCAACTAGCTTCGGCAGATACGCAGTATTTT.